The clone carrying this T cell receptor beta chain was observed a few times. What it recognizes is unknown. These data originate in a study of T cell repertoires in cytomegalovirus infection. Notes on the study in general: In two of eight donors, the top clonotype was HLA-C-restricted CMV-specific. The study identified carriers of CMV plus the relevant HLA from cumulative public TCR beta family frequency.

TCRdb fed the reads into MiXCR, producing one record per CDR3 protein. The data contain about 920,000 distinct CDR3 sequences, around 30% of them singletons. The ends lost 5 bases at V and 2 bases at J; junction bases unmatched: 12. The CDR3 is made up of 19 amino acids. The germline gives CDR1 MDHEN, CDR2 SYDVKM. Here the sequenced sample was cultured CD8+ T cells from PBMCs, taken from culture after CMV antigen stimulation. The TCR sequence derives from a human donor in good health (CMV status not recorded). Some clones in this sample may be carry-over from other donors' samples. V is TRBV28 and J is TRBJ2-3, with TRBD2 matching over 14 bases. In DNA, the CDR3 is TGTGCCAGCAGTAAACCGGGACTAGCGGGGGCCGTCAACACAGATACGCAGTATTTT. This encodes CASSKPGLAGAVNTDTQYF.